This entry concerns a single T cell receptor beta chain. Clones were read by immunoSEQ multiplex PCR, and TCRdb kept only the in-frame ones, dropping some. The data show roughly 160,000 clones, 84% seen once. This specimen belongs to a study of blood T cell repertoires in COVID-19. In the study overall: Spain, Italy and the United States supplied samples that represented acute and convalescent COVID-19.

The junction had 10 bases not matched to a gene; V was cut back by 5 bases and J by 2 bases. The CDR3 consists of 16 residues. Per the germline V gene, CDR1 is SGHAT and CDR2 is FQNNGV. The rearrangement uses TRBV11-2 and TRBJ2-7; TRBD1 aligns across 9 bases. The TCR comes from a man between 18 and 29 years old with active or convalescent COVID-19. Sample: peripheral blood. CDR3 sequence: CASSKIPRTGAYEQYF. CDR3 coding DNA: TGTGCCAGCAGCAAGATCCCCAGGACAGGGGCCTACGAGCAGTACTTC.